One sample yielded the 10 T cell receptor beta chains listed below, sequenced in a study of T cells in women clearing cervical HPV infection. Measured with immunoSEQ multiplex PCR; TCRdb has only the in-frame clones, and not every one. The sample's table shows tens of thousands of clones. The sequencing input was blood buffy coat. Receptor source: a woman between 18 and 69 years old with a cervical HPV16 infection that either progressed to CIN3+ or cleared (not recorded which).

To note about this clone: The read comes to an end 3 residues before the CDR3 does, leaving the germline J gene to fill in the end. The rearrangement links TRBV12-3 or TRBV12-4 to TRBJ2-2, with D uncertain. V dropped 10 bases and J dropped 5 bases, with 8 bases sitting between them. This CDR3 region has 11 residues. The CDR3 reads CATLYTGELFF. Incomplete CDR3 DNA: TGTGCCACCCTCTATACCGGGGAG.

Details on this clone: The sequence runs out 3 residues before the end of the CDR3; the remainder is reconstructed from the germline J gene. This sequence joins TRBV5-1 and TRBJ2-1; D is ambiguous. Trimming removed 2 bases from V and 4 bases from J, with 7 bases in between. The CDR3 is 13 residues long. Germline V gene sequence: CDR1 SGHRS, CDR2 YFSETQ. The CDR3 sequence: CASSFAGYNEQFF. Partial CDR3 DNA: TGCGCCAGCAGCTTTGCAGGTTACAATGAG.

CDR3 region: CSAGPAGTSGRRYEQYF. CDR3 DNA, as far as it was read: TGCAGTGCCGGACCGGCGGGGACTAGCGGGAGGAGGTACGAG. This rearrangement joins TRBV20-1 to TRBJ2-7; 15 bases are shared with TRBD2. Sequencing ends 3 residues short of the CDR3 end; the germline J gene provides the rest. This CDR3 region has 17 residues. V lost 6 bases, J lost 4 bases, and 13 bases stayed unmatched. The V gene's germline CDR1 is DFQATT and CDR2 SNEGSKA (reference sequence).

In regard to this clone: Mismatch with germline at one junction end may stem from a read error. The missing CDR3 end, 3 residues past where the read stops, is filled in from the germline J gene. This rearrangement joins TRBV6-2 or TRBV6-3 to TRBJ2-3, with no clear D. This CDR3 comprises 12 residues. Germline CDR1 reads MNHEY; CDR2 reads SVGEGT. The CDR3 loop reads CASSYSSETQYF. CDR3 bases read: TGTGCCAGCAGTTACTCGTCAGAGACG.

With regard to this clone: The read stops 3 residues short of the end of the CDR3; the missing end is completed from the germline J gene. The chain employs TRBV29-1 and TRBJ2-7, with TRBD1 identical over 8 bases. The trim removed 5 bases at V and 1 base at J, leaving 4 bases unmatched. The V gene's germline CDR1 is SQVTM and CDR2 ANQGSEA. The CDR3 sequence is 13 residues long. This CDR3 reads CSVSDRVSYEQYF. The DNA read from the CDR3 is TGCAGCGTTTCGGACAGGGTTTCCTACGAG.

With respect to this clone: The read finishes 3 residues shy of the CDR3 end, and the germline J gene is used to complete it. V is TRBV7-2 and J is TRBJ2-4, with 10 bases lining up with TRBD2. Germline CDR1 is SGHTA and CDR2 is FQGNSA. CDR3 size: 15 residues. Germline trimming cut 3 bases from V and 5 bases from J; bases unmatched to any gene: 4. The DNA read from the CDR3 is TGTGCCAGCAGCTTGGGGACTAGCGCCCAAAACATT. This gives the protein CASSLGTSAQNI. The full CDR3 sequence reads CASSLGTSAQNIQYF.

Note on this clone: A junction boundary mismatches the germline segment, possibly from a read error. The read comes to an end 3 residues before the CDR3 does, leaving the germline J gene to fill in the end. Other DNA sequences within the sample encode an identical CDR3. The chain uses TRBV7-6 and TRBJ1-3, with D maybe TRBD1 (6 bases). The CDR3 is 16 residues long. Germline V gene sequence: CDR1 SGHVS, CDR2 FNYEAQ. Partial CDR3 DNA: TGTGCCAGCAGCTCTTTCCTACAGGGAAGGGGAAACACA. It encodes CASSSFLQGRGNT. The whole CDR3 region reads CASSSFLQGRGNTIYF.

The CDR3 loop is CSAGISRTGGVETQYF. The covered CDR3 bases are TGCAGTGCTGGCATATCACGGACAGGGGGTGTCGAGACG. J is TRBJ2-3 and V is TRBV20-1, with 10 bases lining up with TRBD1. The missing CDR3 end, 3 residues past where the read stops, is filled in from the germline J gene. The V gene's germline CDR1 is DFQATT and CDR2 SNEGSKA (reference sequence). This CDR3 region has 16 residues.

Points on this clone: The CDR3 goes on 3 residues after the read ends, and that part is filled in from the germline J gene. The J gene is TRBJ1-4, the V gene TRBV7-6; D uncertain. Germline V gene sequence: CDR1 SGHVS, CDR2 FNYEAQ. V was cut by 2 bases and J by 6 bases, with 10 bases left in between. This CDR3 contains 14 residues. CDR3 sequence: CASSLTGYDEKLFF. CDR3 DNA, as far as it was read: TGTGCCAGCAGCTTAACCGGGTACGATGAAAAA.

Remarks on this clone: The read ends 3 residues early relative to the CDR3; the germline J gene fills the gap. The J gene is TRBJ1-2, the V gene TRBV20-1; D is ambiguous. The V gene lost 5 bases and the J gene lost 6 bases, with 13 bases spanning the gap. This CDR3 contains 12 residues. CDR1 DFQATT and CDR2 SNEGSKA come from the germline V gene (reference sequence). CDR3 loop: CSAATRRDGYTF. The sequenced part of the CDR3 DNA is TGCAGTGCTGCTACGAGAAGGGATGGC.